This T cell receptor beta chain is from a study of T cell repertoires in cytomegalovirus infection. Overall study: Indications of both CMV infection and matching HLA type were provided by public TCR beta signatures.

This clonotype has at least ten counts. Antigen unknown. Trimming took off 4 bases at V and 0 bases at J, with 9 bases between the two ends. The CDR3 loop spans 14 amino acids. From the reads, TCRdb called clonotypes with MiXCR, one entry per CDR3 protein. The sample shows hundreds of thousands of distinct CDR3 sequences, 9% to 9.5% of them seen only once. General study findings and limits: Dominating the ex vivo response were HLA-C-restricted CMV-specific TCR beta clonotypes. Pooled public TCR beta family frequency picked out CMV carriers with the relevant HLA.

This TCR derives from a human donor in good health (CMV status not recorded). Some clones in this sample may be carry-over from other donors' samples. The sample comprised PBMCs. V gene TRBV12-3 or TRBV12-4 combines with J gene TRBJ1-1, with a tentative D call TRBD1 (6 bases). In DNA, the CDR3 is TGTGCCAGCAGTTGGGGGGCCTTGAACACTGAAGCTTTCTTT. Protein product: CASSWGALNTEAFF.